The 32 T cell receptor beta chains below come from one sample, sequenced in a study of blood T cell repertoires in COVID-19 (dated by TCRdb to 2020 to 2021). Library generation was performed with the immunoSEQ multiplex PCR assay. This immuneACCESS table, as held by TCRdb, lists in-frame sequences with V and J called but not all clones. Of the missing ones, under half trace to an unresolved V gene in checked studies; the others have no known cause. The sample table records approximately 170,000 clones; roughly 93% of these occur just once. Just under 2% of the sample is taken by the ten largest. Sequencing used peripheral blood. These receptors all come from a woman aged 55-69 years with COVID-19, enrolled during active disease.

The V and J genes are TRBV10-3 and TRBJ1-5; D possibly corresponds to TRBD1 (5 bases). V lost 5 bases, J lost 2 bases, and 10 bases lay in between. CDR3 length: 14 amino acids. Per the germline V gene, CDR1 is ENHRY and CDR2 is SYGVKD. The CDR3 coding sequence is TGTGCCATCAGTCCCGGGGGGGGCAATCAGCCCCAGCATTTT. This gives the protein CAISPGGGNQPQHF.

This clone was observed a handful of times. The rearrangement joins TRBV6-2 or TRBV6-3 to TRBJ2-1, with 14 bases aligning to TRBD2. The CDR3 consists of 20 residues. The V gene end was trimmed by 4 bases and the J gene end by 4 bases; junction bases not matched to a gene: 15. Germline V CDR1 and CDR2: MNHEY, SVGEGT. The CDR3 loop is CASSSLPGLAGALFYNEQFF. CDR3 sequence (DNA): TGTGCCAGCAGTTCCCTCCCGGGACTAGCGGGGGCCTTATTTTACAATGAGCAGTTCTTC.

The rearrangement links TRBV24-1 to TRBJ1-2; weak D call: TRBD1 (5 bases). V lost 7 bases to trimming and J lost 8 bases, with 13 bases between them. The germline CDR1 and CDR2 sequences are KGHDR and SFDVKD. The CDR3 has 12 amino acids. CDR3 DNA sequence: TGTGCCACCAGCGCCAGGGAGGGAGGCTACACCTTC. Translated: CATSAREGGYTF.

This clone came up once. The rearrangement uses TRBV9 and TRBJ2-5; TRBD2 matches 14 bases. The J segment lost 0 bases and the V segment lost 6 bases, leaving 13 bases of the junction unmatched. The length of the CDR3 is 19 residues. CDR1 and CDR2 (germline): SGDLS, YYNGEE. Written as DNA, the CDR3 is TGTGCCAGCAACGAGGCCGGGACTAGCGGGGGCCCGTACCAAGAGACCCAGTACTTC. Translated, it gives CASNEAGTSGGPYQETQYF.

The rearrangement joins TRBV12-3 or TRBV12-4 to TRBJ2-7; no definite D call. V was clipped by 3 bases and J by 4 bases, with 4 bases between them. The CDR3 is 11 amino acids. The CDR3 protein is CASSFGYEQYF. As DNA, the CDR3 is TGTGCCAGCAGTTTCGGGTACGAGCAGTACTTC.

V gene TRBV7-8 combines with J gene TRBJ2-1; no firm D call. V was cut by 1 base and J by 3 bases, with 10 bases left in between. The CDR3 length is 15 residues. Germline CDR1 SGHVS, CDR2 FQNEAQ. CDR3: CASSLELRFYNEQFF. The DNA for the CDR3 is TGTGCCAGCAGCTTAGAGTTACGGTTCTACAATGAGCAGTTCTTC. Complete variable domain (other parts from reference TRBV7-8 and TRBJ2-1): GAGVSQSPRYKVAKRGQDVALRCDPISGHVSLFWYQQALGQGPEFLTYFQNEAQLDKSGLPSDRFFAERPEGSVSTLKIQRTQQEDSAVYLCASSLELRFYNEQFFGPGTRLTVL.

This clone turned up a few times. The chain links TRBV5-6 to TRBJ2-3, with 14 bases that match TRBD2. The CDR3 consists of 18 residues. Unmatched junction bases numbered 8, after V lost 5 bases and J lost 0 bases. CDR1 and CDR2 (germline): SGHDT, YYEEEE. DNA for the CDR3: TGTGCCAGCAGGTATTATCGACTAGCGGGGGGGAGCACAGATACGCAGTATTTT. This codes for CASRYYRLAGGSTDTQYF.

This clone was counted only a few times. The chain employs TRBV5-1 and TRBJ2-7, with D possibly TRBD2 on 6 matching bases. V was clipped by 6 bases and J by 0 bases, with 10 bases between them. Looked up from germline, CDR1 is SGHRS and CDR2 is YFSETQ. There are 13 residues in the CDR3. CDR3 loop: CASTRGASYEQYF. The DNA of the CDR3 is TGCGCCAGCACCCGCGGGGCCTCCTACGAGCAGTACTTC.

The chain has TRBV2 and TRBJ1-2; TRBD1 is a possible D gene (5 bases). CDR1 is SNHLY, CDR2 FYNNEI, per germline. This CDR3 has 14 amino acids. Trimming pared 3 bases from V and 4 bases from J, leaving 12 bases between. CDR3 nucleotide sequence: TGTGCCAGCAGTGACTTGGCAGGGCGCTATGGCTACACCTTC. This sequence encodes CASSDLAGRYGYTF.

The chain joins TRBV27 to TRBJ1-4; unclear D gene. V lost 5 bases to trimming and J lost 7 bases, with 14 bases between them. Per germline, CDR1 MNHEY and CDR2 SMNVEV (reference sequence). This CDR3 contains 14 residues. The CDR3 DNA reads TGTGCCAGCAGTCACGGGAATGCGGGTGAAAAACTGTTTTTT. Translation: CASSHGNAGEKLFF.

The V call is TRBV5-4, the J call TRBJ2-3; D is perhaps TRBD2 (6 bases). The V and J ends lost 2 bases and 2 bases respectively, with 9 bases between them. CDR1 and CDR2 from the germline V gene are SGHNT and YYREEE (reference sequence). This CDR3 region has 14 residues. CDR3 protein: CASSLWTITDTQYF. In DNA form, the CDR3 reads TGTGCCAGCAGCTTATGGACTATCACAGATACGCAGTATTTT.

The V gene is TRBV25-1, the J gene TRBJ1-3; maybe TRBD1 (5 bases). There are 15 residues in the CDR3. The germline gives CDR1 MGHDK, CDR2 SYGVNS. V lost 7 bases, J lost 4 bases, and 17 bases lay in between. The CDR3 DNA reads TGTGCCAGCATTTATGGGGGACTTGAAGGAAACACCATATATTTT. Protein: CASIYGGLEGNTIYF.

The rearrangement uses TRBV19 and TRBJ1-5, with D hard to call. Germline CDR1 is LNHDA and CDR2 is SQIVND (reference sequence). V was trimmed by 6 bases and J by 8 bases, leaving 14 bases between them. The CDR3 is made up of 13 amino acids. CDR3 in amino acids: CASRTRGSEPQHF. In nucleotides, the CDR3 is TGTGCCAGTAGGACGCGAGGGTCGGAGCCCCAGCATTTT. Filled out from reference TRBV19 and TRBJ1-5, the complete variable domain reads DGGITQSPKYLFRKEGQNVTLSCEQNLNHDAMYWYRQDPGQGLRLIYYSQIVNDFQKGDIAEGYSVSREKKESFPLTVTSAQKNPTAFYLCASRTRGSEPQHFGDGTRLSIL.

This sequence joins TRBV19 and TRBJ1-2; 8 bases are shared with TRBD1. From germline, CDR1 is LNHDA and CDR2 SQIVND (reference sequence). After removal of 7 bases from V and 5 bases from J, the junction contained 6 bases not matched to a gene. The CDR3 is 13 residues long. Written as DNA, the CDR3 is TGTGCCAGTAATCGGGACAGGATGTATGGCTACACCTTC. Translating gives CASNRDRMYGYTF.

The genes are TRBV19 and TRBJ1-5, with TRBD1 matching 11 bases. V was clipped by 3 bases and J by 2 bases; unmatched bases: 15. This CDR3 has 20 amino acids. Germline CDR1 LNHDA, CDR2 SQIVND (reference sequence). In DNA form, the CDR3 reads TGTGCCAGTAGTATCCTGACCGGGACAGGGGGAGTGGATGGCAATCAGCCCCAGCATTTT. Amino acids: CASSILTGTGGVDGNQPQHF.

The chain has TRBV6-5 and TRBJ2-5; D possibly corresponds to TRBD2 (5 bases). The germline gives CDR1 MNHEY, CDR2 SVGAGI. The V end was cut by 7 bases, the J end by 0 bases, with 15 bases between. There are 15 residues in the CDR3. DNA for the CDR3: TGTGCCAGCATAGGCAGCGGTGGGTACCAAGAGACCCAGTACTTC. Translating it yields CASIGSGGYQETQYF.

The chain combines TRBV5-1 with TRBJ2-1; D might be TRBD2 (7 bases). The CDR3 extends over 14 amino acids. Germline CDR1 SGHRS, CDR2 YFSETQ. The V end was cut by 2 bases, the J end by 8 bases, with 14 bases between. The CDR3 sequence is CASSLGGGLDEQFF. The CDR3 coding sequence is TGCGCCAGCAGCTTAGGGGGAGGGTTGGATGAGCAGTTCTTC.

The J gene is TRBJ1-6, the V gene TRBV9, with D unclear. The germline V and J ends were trimmed by 4 bases and 0 bases, with 17 bases remaining between them. Per the germline V gene, CDR1 is SGDLS and CDR2 is YYNGEE. The CDR3 consists of 18 residues. CDR3 sequence (DNA): TGTGCCAGCAGCTCCTCCGGAGAGCTCAGCTCCTATAATTCACCCCTCCACTTT. This translates into CASSSSGELSSYNSPLHF.

This clone was seen a single time. The chain has TRBV5-1 and TRBJ1-2, with D possibly matching TRBD1 (5 bases). The CDR3 is made up of 13 amino acids. Trimming shortened V by 8 bases and J by 8 bases, and 19 bases separated the two germline ends. From germline, CDR1 is SGHRS and CDR2 YFSETQ. DNA of the CDR3: TGCGCCAGTTACCAGGGAACCTATTCAGGCTACACCTTC. Translation: CASYQGTYSGYTF.

This rearrangement joins TRBV5-6 to TRBJ1-1, with 8 nucleotides matching TRBD1. This CDR3 spans 14 amino acids. The V and J ends lost 2 bases and 5 bases, in that order; junction bases with no gene match: 5. Germline assignment: CDR1 SGHDT and CDR2 YYEEEE. CDR3 residues: CASSFTGGWTEAFF. CDR3 DNA: TGTGCCAGCAGCTTCACAGGGGGGTGGACTGAAGCTTTCTTT.

This clone has just a few counts. The CDR3: CASSSMRGWGHGYTF. For the CDR3, the DNA is TGTGCCAGCAGCTCCATGCGGGGGTGGGGCCATGGCTACACCTTC. The J gene is TRBJ1-2, the V gene TRBV11-2; the D gene is possibly TRBD1 (5 bases). The germline gives CDR1 SGHAT, CDR2 FQNNGV. The V and J ends lost 4 bases and 6 bases respectively, with 18 bases between them. CDR3 length equals 15 residues.

The CDR3 loop reads CASSRATGGSRNQPQHF. In DNA, the CDR3 is TGTGCCAGCAGTCGAGCGACAGGGGGCAGCCGCAATCAGCCCCAGCATTTT. This chain connects TRBV6-6 to TRBJ1-5; 10 bases map to TRBD1. The CDR3 has 17 amino acids. V gave up 5 bases and J gave up 2 bases; unmatched junction bases: 9. Per germline, CDR1 MNHNY and CDR2 SVGAGI (reference sequence).

The J gene is TRBJ2-2, the V gene TRBV12-3 or TRBV12-4; D uncertain. The V and J ends lost 6 bases and 0 bases respectively, with 2 bases between them. This CDR3 is built from 12 residues. The DNA for the CDR3 is TGTGCCAGCAGCTCGAACACCGGGGAGCTGTTTTTT. Protein: CASSSNTGELFF.

The chain links TRBV5-1 to TRBJ1-2; 9 bases map to TRBD1. The CDR3 loop spans 15 amino acids. V trimming: 4 bases; J trimming: 4 bases; junction bases outside the gene matches: 8. Germline V lookup: CDR1 SGHRS, CDR2 YFSETQ. Here the CDR3 DNA reads TGCGCCAGCAGCGTGGACAGGGGCCTGCCCTATGGCTACACCTTC. This encodes CASSVDRGLPYGYTF. Full variable domain (missing parts from reference TRBV5-1 and TRBJ1-2): KAGVTQTPRYLIKTRGQQVTLSCSPISGHRSVSWYQQTPGQGLQFLFEYFSETQRNKGNFPGRFSGRQFSNSRSEMNVSTLELGDSALYLCASSVDRGLPYGYTFGSGTRLTVV.

As regards this clone: Relative to the germline gene, one junction end is altered; a read error may explain this. The chain links TRBV5-4 to TRBJ2-4; D is uncertain. The CDR3 covers 11 residues. Germline V CDR1 and CDR2: SGHNT, YYREEE (reference sequence). For the CDR3, the DNA is TGTGCCAGCAGCTTGGACCGAGAAAAGAGCTTC. It encodes CASSLDREKSF.

The rearrangement uses TRBV18 and TRBJ2-6, with 12 bases identical to TRBD1. There are 19 residues in the CDR3. With 3 bases clipped from V and 1 base from J, the junction kept 7 bases outside the gene matches. In germline, CDR1 is KGHSH, CDR2 LQKENI. The CDR3 here is CASSPPGTGGLSGANVLTF. CDR3 bases: TGTGCCAGCTCACCTCCCGGGACAGGGGGCTTATCTGGGGCCAACGTCCTGACTTTC. The full variable domain, in which reference TRBV18 and TRBJ2-6 provide the parts outside the CDR3, is NAGVMQNPRHLVRRRGQEARLRCSPMKGHSHVYWYRQLPEEGLKFMVYLQKENIIDESGMPKERFSAEFPKEGPSILRIQQVVRGDSAAYFCASSPPGTGGLSGANVLTFGAGSRLTVL.

The chain uses TRBV6-5 and TRBJ2-5; the match to TRBD2 covers 9 bases. The ends lost 7 bases at V and 1 base at J; junction bases unmatched: 7. Germline-derived CDR1 and CDR2 are MNHEY and SVGAGI. The CDR3 totals 15 residues. CDR3 DNA: TGTGCCAGCATCAAGAGCGGGGGGTTCCAAGAGACCCAGTACTTC. It is translated as CASIKSGGFQETQYF.

This chain connects TRBV5-1 to TRBJ1-6; 7 positions match TRBD1. The CDR3 spans 14 residues. Germline V gene lookup returns CDR1 SGHRS and CDR2 YFSETQ. Trimming removed 4 bases from V and 9 bases from J; junction bases left unmatched: 7. The CDR3 spells CASSAGQLSSPLHF. The CDR3 region has the DNA TGCGCCAGCAGCGCGGGACAGCTTAGTTCACCCCTCCACTTT.

This clone was recorded only once. The chain uses TRBV7-6 and TRBJ1-4, with D possibly TRBD1 on 6 matching bases. This CDR3 spans 16 amino acids. Trimming stripped 2 bases from V and 3 bases from J, with 13 bases between. Germline-derived CDR1 and CDR2 are SGHVS and FNYEAQ. The CDR3 DNA is TGTGCCAGCAGCTTAAATTATGGACAGCCTAATGAAAAACTGTTTTTT. Protein product: CASSLNYGQPNEKLFF.

V and J are TRBV5-4 and TRBJ1-2, with a tentative D call TRBD1 (6 bases). The CDR3 extends over 12 amino acids. With 1 base removed from V and 8 bases from J, the gap between germline ends came to 9 bases. Germline values: CDR1 SGHNT, CDR2 YYREEE (reference sequence). DNA of the CDR3: TGTGCCAGCAGCTTGTTGACAGGCGGCTACACCTTC. It is translated as CASSLLTGGYTF.

The rearrangement uses TRBV19 and TRBJ1-4; D remains ambiguous. The CDR3 spans 15 residues. Germline CDR1 LNHDA, CDR2 SQIVND (reference sequence). V dropped 0 bases and J dropped 7 bases, with 12 bases sitting between them. The CDR3 DNA reads as TGTGCCAGTAGTATAGAGGCGGACTGGGGTGAAAAACTGTTTTTT. Translating gives CASSIEADWGEKLFF. The variable domain in full, with the rest retrieved from reference TRBV19 and TRBJ1-4, is DGGITQSPKYLFRKEGQNVTLSCEQNLNHDAMYWYRQDPGQGLRLIYYSQIVNDFQKGDIAEGYSVSREKKESFPLTVTSAQKNPTAFYLCASSIEADWGEKLFFGSGTQLSVL.

V gene TRBV7-2 combines with J gene TRBJ1-3; the match to TRBD1 covers 8 bases. The CDR3 is 17 amino acids. V lost 5 bases, J lost 0 bases, and 9 bases stayed unmatched. Germline V lookup: CDR1 SGHTA, CDR2 FQGNSA. CDR3 bases: TGTGCCAGCAGCCTCAGGACAGGGCCCTCCTCTGGAAACACCATATATTTT. Protein sequence: CASSLRTGPSSGNTIYF.